These 4 T cell receptor beta chains were all obtained from the same sample, sequenced in a study of T cells in Graves' hyperthyroidism and ophthalmopathy. Amplified TCR beta CDR3 regions came from RNA transcripts. Initially, a first-round RT-PCR of the TCR CDR3 employed the HTBI primer set. TCRdb analysed the multiplex PCR reads with MiXCR anew, one entry per CDR3 protein. The table lists around 400,000 distinct CDR3 sequences, 13% of them singletons. Specimen: blood. These receptors originate from a woman younger than 30 with Graves' hyperthyroidism.

This clonotype was observed many times. This chain uses TRBV7-8 with TRBJ1-2; D gene uncertain. Germline CDR1 and CDR2: SGHVS and FQNEAQ. V was pared by 1 base and J by 0 bases, with 9 bases between. CDR3 length equals 15 residues. The CDR3 coding sequence is TGTGCCAGCAGCTTAGACGGTGACTCTAACTATGGCTACACCTTC. Translated, it gives CASSLDGDSNYGYTF.

There are many counts of this clonotype. The chain has TRBV28 and TRBJ1-1; D is unresolved. The CDR3 is 13 amino acids. Germline-derived CDR1 and CDR2 are MDHEN and SYDVKM. The germline V and J ends were trimmed by 3 bases and 0 bases, with 5 bases remaining between them. The CDR3 spells CASSFALNTEAFF. CDR3 DNA: TGTGCCAGCAGTTTCGCGTTGAACACTGAAGCTTTCTTT. Full variable domain (outside the CDR3, taken from reference TRBV28 and TRBJ1-1): DVKVTQSSRYLVKRTGEKVFLECVQDMDHENMFWYRQDPGLGLRLIYFSYDVKMKEKGDIPEGYSVSREKKERFSLILESASTNQTSMYLCASSFALNTEAFFGQGTRLTVV.

Many counts were recorded for this clonotype. The chain joins TRBV28 to TRBJ1-5, with 9 bases lining up with TRBD1. Germline CDR1 reads MDHEN; CDR2 reads SYDVKM. The CDR3 is 18 amino acids. V shed 2 bases, J shed 1 base, and the junction held 9 bases outside the gene matches. CDR3 DNA sequence: TGTGCCAGCAGTTTAGGGCCTGCGACAGGGGGAAGCAATCAGCCCCAGCATTTT. Protein product: CASSLGPATGGSNQPQHF.

Details on this clonotype: A much larger clone differs by one base, so this may be a read error. No conserved phenylalanine or tryptophan is present at the end of the CDR3, so a read error is the likely explanation. This chain links TRBV9 with TRBJ1-1, with a possible D match to TRBD1 (5 bases). CDR1 SGDLS and CDR2 YYNGEE come from the germline V gene. Trimming removed 2 bases at V and 8 bases at J, with 16 bases between. The CDR3 totals 14 residues. CDR3: CASSVGFSRGEAFL. CDR3 sequence (DNA): TGTGCCAGCAGCGTTGGTTTTTCCCGGGGCGAAGCTTTCCTT.